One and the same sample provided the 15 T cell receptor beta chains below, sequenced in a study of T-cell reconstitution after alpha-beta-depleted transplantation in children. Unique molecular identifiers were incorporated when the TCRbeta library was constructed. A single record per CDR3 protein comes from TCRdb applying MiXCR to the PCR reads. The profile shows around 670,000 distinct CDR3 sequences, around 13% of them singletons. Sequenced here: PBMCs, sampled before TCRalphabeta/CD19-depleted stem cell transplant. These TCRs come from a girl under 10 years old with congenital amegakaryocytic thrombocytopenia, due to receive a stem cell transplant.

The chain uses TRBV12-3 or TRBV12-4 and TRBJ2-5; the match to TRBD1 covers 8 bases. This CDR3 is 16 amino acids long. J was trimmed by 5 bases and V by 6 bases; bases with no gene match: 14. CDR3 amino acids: CASSQDRVHGAETQYF. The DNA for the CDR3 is TGTGCCAGCAGCCAGGACAGGGTCCATGGAGCGGAGACCCAGTACTTC.

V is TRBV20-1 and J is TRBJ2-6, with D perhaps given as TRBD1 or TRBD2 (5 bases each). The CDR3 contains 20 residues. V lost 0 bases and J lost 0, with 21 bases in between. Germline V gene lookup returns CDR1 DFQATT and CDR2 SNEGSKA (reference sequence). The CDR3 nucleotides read TGCAGTGCTAGAGATTGGCCGACCAGGGACCCACACTCTGGGGCCAACGTCCTGACTTTC. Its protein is CSARDWPTRDPHSGANVLTF.

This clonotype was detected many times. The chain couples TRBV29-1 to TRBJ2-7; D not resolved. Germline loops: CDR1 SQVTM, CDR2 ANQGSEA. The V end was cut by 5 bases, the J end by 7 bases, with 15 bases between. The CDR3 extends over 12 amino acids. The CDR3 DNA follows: TGCAGCGTTTGGCAGCCATCTGGGGAGCAGTACTTC. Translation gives CSVWQPSGEQYF.

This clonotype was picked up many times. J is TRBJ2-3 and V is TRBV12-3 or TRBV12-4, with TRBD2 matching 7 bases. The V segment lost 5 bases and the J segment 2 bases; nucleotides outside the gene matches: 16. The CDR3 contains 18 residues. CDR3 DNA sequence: TGTGCCAGCAGTATCGGGCGGGAGTTTTCTTTGCCCACAGATACGCAGTATTTT. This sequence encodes CASSIGREFSLPTDTQYF.

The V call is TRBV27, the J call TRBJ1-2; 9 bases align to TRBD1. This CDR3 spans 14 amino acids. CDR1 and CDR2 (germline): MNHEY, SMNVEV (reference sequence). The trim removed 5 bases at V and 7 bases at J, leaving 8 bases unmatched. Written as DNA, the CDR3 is TGTGCCAGCAGTAGAAACAGGGGGCAGGGTGGCTACACCTTC. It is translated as CASSRNRGQGGYTF.

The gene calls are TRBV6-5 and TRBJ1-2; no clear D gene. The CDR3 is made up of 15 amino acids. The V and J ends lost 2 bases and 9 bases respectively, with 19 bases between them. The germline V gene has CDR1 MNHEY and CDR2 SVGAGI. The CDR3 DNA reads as TGTGCCAGCAGTTACCCTATAGAGCCTCGTCTCCGCTACACCTTC. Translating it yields CASSYPIEPRLRYTF.

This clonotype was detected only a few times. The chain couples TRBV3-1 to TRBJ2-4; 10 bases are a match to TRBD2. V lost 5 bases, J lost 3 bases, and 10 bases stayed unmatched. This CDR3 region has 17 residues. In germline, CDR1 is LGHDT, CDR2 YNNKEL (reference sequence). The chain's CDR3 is CASSYKREGRSKNIQYF. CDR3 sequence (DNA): TGTGCCAGCAGCTACAAGCGGGAGGGGAGGAGCAAAAACATTCAGTACTTC.

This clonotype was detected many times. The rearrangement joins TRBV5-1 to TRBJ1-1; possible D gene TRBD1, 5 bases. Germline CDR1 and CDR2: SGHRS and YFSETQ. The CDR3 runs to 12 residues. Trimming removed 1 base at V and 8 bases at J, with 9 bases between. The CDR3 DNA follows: TGCGCCAGCAGCTTGCCGACAGCCGAAGCTTTCTTT. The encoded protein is CASSLPTAEAFF.

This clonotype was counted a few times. The chain's CDR3 is CASSLGAEPPGELFF. In nucleotides, the CDR3 is TGCGCCAGCAGCTTGGGGGCAGAACCTCCCGGGGAGCTGTTTTTT. This chain joins TRBV5-1 and TRBJ2-2; the D is unclear. CDR1 is SGHRS and CDR2 is YFSETQ in the germline V gene. V gave up 0 bases and J gave up 6 bases, with 12 bases separating them. The CDR3 consists of 15 residues. The full variable domain, completed using reference TRBV5-1 and TRBJ2-2, is KAGVTQTPRYLIKTRGQQVTLSCSPISGHRSVSWYQQTPGQGLQFLFEYFSETQRNKGNFPGRFSGRQFSNSRSEMNVSTLELGDSALYLCASSLGAEPPGELFFGEGSRLTVL.

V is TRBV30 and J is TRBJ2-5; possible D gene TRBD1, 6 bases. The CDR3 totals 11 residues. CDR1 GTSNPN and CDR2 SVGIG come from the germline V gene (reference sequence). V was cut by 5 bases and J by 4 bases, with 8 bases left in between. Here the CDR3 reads CAWGTPETQYF. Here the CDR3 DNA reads TGTGCCTGGGGGACACCAGAGACCCAGTACTTC.

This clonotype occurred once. The CDR3 sequence is CASSPGPLAEAFF. The DNA for the CDR3 is TGTGCCAGCAGCCCGGGACCCCTTGCTGAAGCTTTCTTT. The chain employs TRBV7-2 and TRBJ1-1; possible D gene TRBD1, 5 bases. The CDR3 is 13 amino acids. In germline, CDR1 is SGHTA, CDR2 FQGNSA. V lost 5 bases and J 6 bases, leaving 13 bases between the germline ends.

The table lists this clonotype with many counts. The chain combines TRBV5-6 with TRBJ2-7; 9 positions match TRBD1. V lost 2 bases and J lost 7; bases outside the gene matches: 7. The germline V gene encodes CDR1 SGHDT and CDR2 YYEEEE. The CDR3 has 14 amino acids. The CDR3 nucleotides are TGTGCCAGCAGCTTAGGGACAGGGCCTCGTGAGCAGTACTTC. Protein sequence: CASSLGTGPREQYF.

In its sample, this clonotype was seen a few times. The CDR3 DNA sequence: TGCAGCGTCACCGGGACAGGTTTAAATGAAAAACTGTTTTTT. Amino acids: CSVTGTGLNEKLFF. This chain connects TRBV29-1 to TRBJ1-4; the match to TRBD1 covers 8 bases. V shed 6 bases and J 5 bases; nucleotides not matched to a gene: 8. Germline values: CDR1 SQVTM, CDR2 ANQGSEA. The CDR3 sequence is 14 residues long.

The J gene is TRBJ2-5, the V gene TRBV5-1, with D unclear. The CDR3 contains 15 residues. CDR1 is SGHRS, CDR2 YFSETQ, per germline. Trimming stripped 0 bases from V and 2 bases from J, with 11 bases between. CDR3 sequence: CASSLVVGTQETQYF. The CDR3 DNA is TGCGCCAGCAGCTTGGTTGTGGGAACTCAAGAGACCCAGTACTTC.

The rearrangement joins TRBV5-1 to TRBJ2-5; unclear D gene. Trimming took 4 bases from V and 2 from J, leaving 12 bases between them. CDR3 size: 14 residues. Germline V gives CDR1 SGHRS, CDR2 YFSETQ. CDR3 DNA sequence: TGCGCCAGCAGCATTGGCCCACAGCAAGAGACCCAGTACTTC. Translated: CASSIGPQQETQYF.